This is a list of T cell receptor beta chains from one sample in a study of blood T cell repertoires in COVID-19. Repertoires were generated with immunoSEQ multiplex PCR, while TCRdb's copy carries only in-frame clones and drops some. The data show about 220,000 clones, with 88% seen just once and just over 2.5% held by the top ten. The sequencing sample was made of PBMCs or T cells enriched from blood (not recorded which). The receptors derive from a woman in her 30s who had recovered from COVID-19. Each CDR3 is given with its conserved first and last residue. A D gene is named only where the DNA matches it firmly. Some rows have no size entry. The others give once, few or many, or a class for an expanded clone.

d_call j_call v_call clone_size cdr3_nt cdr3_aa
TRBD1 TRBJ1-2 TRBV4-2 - TGTGCCAGCAGCCAAAGGGGGGCGGGACAGGGTGTGTATGGCTACACCTTC CASSQRGAGQGVYGYTF
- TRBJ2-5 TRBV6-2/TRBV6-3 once TGTGCCAGCAGTTACCCGGAGACCCAGTACTTC CASSYPETQYF
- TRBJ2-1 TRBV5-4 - TGTGCCAGCAGCTTAATCGGAGACAATGAGCAGTTCTTC CASSLIGDNEQFF
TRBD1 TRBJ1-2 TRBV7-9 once TGTGCCAGCAGCCCTATGACAGGGACTAACTATGGCTACACCTTC CASSPMTGTNYGYTF
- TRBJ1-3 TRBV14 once TGTGCCAGCAGCCACCTACAGGGCTCTGGAAACACCATATATTTT CASSHLQGSGNTIYF
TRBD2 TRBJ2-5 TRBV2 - TGTGCCAGCAGTCCTGCGACTAGCGGAGAGACCCAGTACTTC CASSPATSGETQYF
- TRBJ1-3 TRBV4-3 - TGCGCCAGCAGCCAAGATGCCAGGGGCAACACCATATATTTT CASSQDARGNTIYF
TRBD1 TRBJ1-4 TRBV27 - TGTGCCAGCAGTTCCACCGACAGGGGAGACAGAAAACTGTTTTTT CASSSTDRGDRKLFF
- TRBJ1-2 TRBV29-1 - TGCAGCGATCAGGGCCTCTATGGCTACACCTTC CSDQGLYGYTF
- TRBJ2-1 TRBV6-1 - TGTGCCAGCAGTGAAAAGGAGGGCTCAAATGAGCAGTTCTTC CASSEKEGSNEQFF
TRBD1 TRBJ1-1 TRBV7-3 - TGTGCCAGCAGCGCCCGACAGGGGAACACTGAAGCTTTCTTT CASSARQGNTEAFF